The 31 T cell receptor beta chains presented below share a single source sample, sequenced in a study of radiation and T cells in renal cell carcinoma. Regarding time point: baseline pretreatment blood. Treatment denoted: 15 Gy SBRT to primary tumor, nephrectomy 4 weeks later. Only in-frame clones appear in the TCRdb table, and some are missing; sequencing was by immunoSEQ multiplex PCR. The sample lists about 130,000 clones, roughly 80% seen once, with about 3% in the top ten. Source: blood, taken from a patient whose treatment included radiotherapy and nephrectomy. All receptors come from an older woman with renal cell carcinoma.

The chain employs TRBV4-1 and TRBJ1-2, with unresolved D. The ends were cut back, 4 bases at V and 5 bases at J, with 17 bases in the middle. The germline V gene has CDR1 MGHRA and CDR2 YSYEKL. The length of the CDR3 is 15 residues. This chain's CDR3 is CASSPDQPRGYGYTF. For the CDR3, the DNA is TGCGCCAGCAGCCCCGACCAGCCCCGGGGTTATGGCTACACCTTC.

This chain links TRBV5-1 with TRBJ2-4; 7 bases fit TRBD1. From germline, CDR1 is SGHRS and CDR2 YFSETQ. This CDR3 comprises 18 residues. J lost 0 bases, V lost 0 bases, and 9 bases had no gene match. The CDR3 is CASSLGYHRGQAKNIQYF. Here the CDR3 DNA reads TGCGCCAGCAGCTTGGGATATCACAGGGGCCAAGCCAAAAACATTCAGTACTTC. Combining the CDR3 with reference TRBV5-1 and TRBJ2-4 gives the whole variable domain KAGVTQTPRYLIKTRGQQVTLSCSPISGHRSVSWYQQTPGQGLQFLFEYFSETQRNKGNFPGRFSGRQFSNSRSEMNVSTLELGDSALYLCASSLGYHRGQAKNIQYFGAGTRLSVL.

The genes are TRBV5-1 and TRBJ1-3; D gene ambiguous. The CDR3 covers 15 residues. Per germline, CDR1 SGHRS and CDR2 YFSETQ. The V end lost 4 bases, the J end lost 0 bases, and 11 bases lay between the germline ends. The CDR3 DNA reads TGCGCCAGCAGCATTGACGGTGGCTCTGGAAACACCATATATTTT. It is translated as CASSIDGGSGNTIYF.

The chain couples TRBV7-3 to TRBJ2-3; D is possibly TRBD1 (6 bases). The CDR3 sequence is 15 residues long. Trimming took 1 base from V and 3 from J, leaving 11 bases between them. Germline CDR1 is SGHTA and CDR2 is FQGTGA. The CDR3 nucleotides are TGTGCCAGCAGCTTAATGGCCAGGGGAACAGATACGCAGTATTTT. Translated, it gives CASSLMARGTDTQYF.

The V and J genes are TRBV7-9 and TRBJ1-1; no definite D call. Germline-derived CDR1 and CDR2 are SEHNR and FQNEAQ (reference sequence). V lost 0 bases, J lost 5 bases, and 10 bases lay in between. CDR3 length equals 14 residues. The CDR3 loop reads CASSLAEVGTEAFF. The CDR3, as DNA: TGTGCCAGCAGCTTAGCGGAGGTAGGGACTGAAGCTTTCTTT.

The J gene is TRBJ2-7, the V gene TRBV28; TRBD1 matches 7 bases. The CDR3 contains 13 residues. Germline CDR1 is MDHEN and CDR2 is SYDVKM. V shed 6 bases, J shed 2 bases, and the junction held 4 bases outside the gene matches. CDR3 sequence (DNA): TGTGCCAGCAGGCTGACAGGGACCTACGAGCAGTACTTC. Its protein is CASRLTGTYEQYF.

The chain combines TRBV6-6 with TRBJ2-2, with 9 nucleotides matching TRBD2. Losses at the gene ends were 2 bases for V and 4 bases for J; bases not matched to a gene: 2. The CDR3 contains 15 residues. The germline V gene has CDR1 MNHNY and CDR2 SVGAGI (reference sequence). CDR3 residues: CASSYIAGATGELFF. CDR3 sequence (DNA): TGTGCCAGCAGTTACATAGCGGGGGCCACCGGGGAGCTGTTTTTT.

In this sample, this clone turned up once. The J gene is TRBJ2-7, the V gene TRBV4-1, with D unclear. Trimming left V 0 bases short and J 2 bases short, with 11 bases between. CDR3 size: 15 residues. CDR1 and CDR2 from the germline V gene are MGHRA and YSYEKL. The CDR3 nucleotides read TGCGCCAGCAGCCAAGAGGGGTCGAGGACCTACGAGCAGTACTTC. Translation: CASSQEGSRTYEQYF.

The chain carries TRBV11-3 and TRBJ2-5; 8 positions match TRBD1. After removal of 5 bases from V and 9 bases from J, the junction contained 11 bases not matched to a gene. This CDR3 is built from 14 residues. Germline V gives CDR1 SGHNT, CDR2 YENEEA. The CDR3 coding sequence is TGTGCCAGCAGCCCAGGGACAGGAGATAGGGCCCAGTACTTC. Amino acid sequence: CASSPGTGDRAQYF.

This chain joins TRBV30 and TRBJ2-5; D may be TRBD2 (5 bases). Trimming cost V 0 bases and J 2 bases, with 16 bases left between them. The V gene's germline CDR1 is GTSNPN and CDR2 SVGIG (reference sequence). This CDR3 is 16 amino acids long. Here the CDR3 DNA reads TGTGCCTGGAGTGTTTCACTAGGACGCTCGCAAGAGACCCAGTACTTC. Encoded protein: CAWSVSLGRSQETQYF.

The J gene is TRBJ2-7, the V gene TRBV10-3; TRBD1 aligns across 8 bases. There are 16 residues in the CDR3. Germline loops: CDR1 ENHRY, CDR2 SYGVKD. V gave up 3 bases and J gave up 0 bases; unmatched junction bases: 7. The DNA for the CDR3 is TGTGCCATCAGTGACCGGGACAGGCGGGCCTCCTACGAGCAGTACTTC. Protein product: CAISDRDRRASYEQYF.

The chain employs TRBV2 and TRBJ2-2; D not resolved. The V gene lost 7 bases and the J gene lost 0 bases, with 15 bases spanning the gap. The CDR3 spans 16 residues. Germline CDR1 and CDR2: SNHLY and FYNNEI. The CDR3 coding sequence is TGTGCCAGCATCTCGGATCGGCTCTCGAACACCGGGGAGCTGTTTTTT. This translates into CASISDRLSNTGELFF.

The chain uses TRBV4-3 and TRBJ1-2; D gene unclear. V was trimmed by 1 base and J by 8 bases, leaving 14 bases between them. Germline CDR1 reads LGHNA; CDR2 reads YSLEER. This CDR3 comprises 14 residues. CDR3 nucleotide sequence: TGCGCCAGCAGCCAAGTGGCGGGGAATGGGGGCTACACCTTC. Amino acid sequence: CASSQVAGNGGYTF.

The chain recombines TRBV7-2 with TRBJ2-1; the match to TRBD2 covers 9 bases. V was pared by 6 bases and J by 6 bases, with 6 bases of the junction left unmatched. The CDR3 loop spans 14 amino acids. Germline CDR1 SGHTA, CDR2 FQGNSA. DNA of the CDR3: TGTGCCAGCAGGATAACTAGCGGGTCCAATGAGCAGTTCTTC. Amino acids: CASRITSGSNEQFF.

This clone showed up just once. The chain recombines TRBV29-1 with TRBJ2-3; no firm D call. V was trimmed by 4 bases and J by 1 base, leaving 6 bases between them. Germline loops: CDR1 SQVTM, CDR2 ANQGSEA. The CDR3 has 12 residues. The CDR3 bases are TGCAGCGTTGGAGAGGGCACAGATACGCAGTATTTT. It codes for CSVGEGTDTQYF.

The V gene is TRBV9, the J gene TRBJ2-7; no clear D gene. Between the trimmed V and J ends, which lost 0 bases and 0 bases, there was a span of 7 bases. Germline V gene data show CDR1 as SGDLS and CDR2 as YYNGEE. CDR3 length: 14 residues. The CDR3 here is CASSVAVSSYEQYF. In DNA form, the CDR3 reads TGTGCCAGCAGCGTAGCAGTCAGCTCCTACGAGCAGTACTTC.

The J gene is TRBJ1-1, the V gene TRBV19, with D perhaps TRBD1 (6 bases). The germline V gene has CDR1 LNHDA and CDR2 SQIVND (reference sequence). V was shortened by 9 bases and J by 0 bases, with 17 bases between the two germline ends. The CDR3 has 15 residues. The DNA for the CDR3 is TGTGCCAGCTGGGGCCGGGACACATTGAACACTGAAGCTTTCTTT. This gives the protein CASWGRDTLNTEAFF.

This chain joins TRBV11-3 and TRBJ1-1; 9 bases are a match to TRBD1. The CDR3 has 14 amino acids. The J segment lost 6 bases and the V segment lost 5 bases, leaving 7 bases of the junction unmatched. CDR1 is SGHNT, CDR2 YENEEA, per germline. CDR3 coding DNA: TGTGCCAGCAGCACCCGACAGGGGGGCGCTGAAGCTTTCTTT. Amino acid sequence: CASSTRQGGAEAFF.

This rearrangement joins TRBV7-3 to TRBJ2-3; 10 bases agree with TRBD2. The CDR3 length is 16 residues. Germline CDR1 reads SGHTA; CDR2 reads FQGTGA. Trimming took 4 bases from V and 3 from J; bases not matched to a gene: 7. The DNA for the CDR3 is TGTGCCAGCAGCTATTTTAGCGGGGGGAGAACAGATACGCAGTATTTT. Its protein product is CASSYFSGGRTDTQYF.

Of note for this clone: Other DNA sequences within the sample encode an identical CDR3. The chain is built from TRBV19 and TRBJ1-2; D call uncertain. Germline CDR1 reads LNHDA; CDR2 reads SQIVND (reference sequence). V gave up 5 bases and J gave up 4 bases, with 8 bases separating them. The CDR3 runs to 12 residues. The CDR3 loop reads CASSSGPYGYTF. The CDR3 coding sequence is TGTGCCAGTAGTTCAGGACCCTATGGCTACACCTTC.

The chain links TRBV19 to TRBJ2-3; D gene uncertain. Looked up from germline, CDR1 is LNHDA and CDR2 is SQIVND (reference sequence). With 3 bases removed from V and 1 base from J, the gap between germline ends came to 5 bases. The CDR3 spans 13 residues. Here the CDR3 DNA reads TGTGCCAGTAGTATGGGTGGCACAGATACGCAGTATTTT. Amino acid sequence: CASSMGGTDTQYF.

V usage is TRBV4-2 and J usage is TRBJ2-3; 9 nucleotides align to TRBD2. Germline V gene sequence: CDR1 LGHNA, CDR2 YNFKEQ. Unmatched junction bases numbered 11, after V lost 4 bases and J lost 0 bases. The CDR3 is 18 residues long. Here the CDR3 DNA reads TGTGCCAGCAGCCGCCGAACCGCCACTAGCGGGAGCACAGATACGCAGTATTTT. As protein: CASSRRTATSGSTDTQYF.

The chain couples TRBV18 to TRBJ2-3; maybe TRBD1 (6 bases). Germline V lookup: CDR1 KGHSH, CDR2 LQKENI. This CDR3 has 15 residues. V dropped 2 bases and J dropped 3 bases, with 12 bases sitting between them. The CDR3 DNA sequence: TGTGCCAGCTCACCAGCCCGGACAGATACAGATACGCAGTATTTT. It encodes CASSPARTDTDTQYF. Full variable domain (missing parts from reference TRBV18 and TRBJ2-3): NAGVMQNPRHLVRRRGQEARLRCSPMKGHSHVYWYRQLPEEGLKFMVYLQKENIIDESGMPKERFSAEFPKEGPSILRIQQVVRGDSAAYFCASSPARTDTDTQYFGPGTRLTVL.

This sequence joins TRBV5-4 and TRBJ2-3; 7 positions agree with TRBD2. In germline, CDR1 is SGHNT, CDR2 YYREEE (reference sequence). V lost 4 bases and J lost 4; bases outside the gene matches: 12. This CDR3 is built from 16 residues. CDR3 sequence: CASSGWQAGSADTQYF. In DNA, the CDR3 is TGTGCCAGCAGCGGGTGGCAAGCGGGATCGGCAGATACGCAGTATTTT.

The chain carries TRBV7-9 and TRBJ1-2; unclear D gene. V was pared by 1 base and J by 4 bases, with 7 bases between. Looked up from germline, CDR1 is SEHNR and CDR2 is FQNEAQ (reference sequence). The CDR3 is made up of 13 amino acids. CDR3 region: CASSLEQFYGYTF. The CDR3 region has the DNA TGTGCCAGCAGCTTAGAACAGTTCTATGGCTACACCTTC.

Comment on this clone: Given the absence of the conserved phenylalanine or tryptophan at the CDR3 end, a read error is likely. The DNA is left out, because the CDR3 cannot be placed on it with certainty; the CDR3 is given as TCRdb lists it. The chain joins TRBV5-6 to TRBJ2-7; the DNA was not compared with TRBD2, the D call given in the table. In germline, CDR1 is SGHDT, CDR2 YYEEEE. The CDR3 numbers 13 amino acids, ends counted. The chain's CDR3 is CASSLRFGGDPSL.

This chain joins TRBV21-1 and TRBJ2-7; the table gives TRBD2 as D, unverified against the DNA. TRBV21-1 is termed a pseudogene. The CDR3 sequence is 15 residues long. The chain's CDR3 is CASSKRASGGYEQYF. CDR3 coding DNA: TGTGCCAGCAGCAAAAGAGCTAGCGGGGGCTACGAGCAGTACTTC.

The gene calls are TRBV27 and TRBJ2-7; 10 bases map to TRBD1. CDR3 size: 15 residues. Germline V CDR1 and CDR2: MNHEY, SMNVEV (reference sequence). V was pared by 9 bases and J by 2 bases, with 10 bases of the junction left unmatched. The chain's CDR3 is CARSVWGTGAYEQYF. Here the CDR3 DNA reads TGTGCCAGATCGGTTTGGGGGACAGGGGCCTACGAGCAGTACTTC.

The chain has TRBV6-6 and TRBJ1-1; D unresolved. CDR1 MNHNY and CDR2 SVGAGI come from the germline V gene (reference sequence). V lost 5 bases and J lost 1, with 8 bases in between. There are 13 residues in the CDR3. The CDR3 here is CASSALGNTEAFF. The CDR3, as DNA: TGTGCCAGCAGTGCCCTGGGGAACACTGAAGCTTTCTTT.

This sequence joins TRBV19 and TRBJ1-4, with a tentative D call TRBD1 (5 bases). The germline gives CDR1 LNHDA, CDR2 SQIVND (reference sequence). The length of the CDR3 is 15 residues. The V gene lost 3 bases and the J gene lost 6 bases, with 14 bases spanning the gap. CDR3 coding DNA: TGTGCCAGTAGTATCACCGGGGACGGGGATGAAAAACTGTTTTTT. Residues: CASSITGDGDEKLFF.

The V call is TRBV10-1, the J call TRBJ1-2; D unresolved. Per the germline V gene, CDR1 is WNHNN and CDR2 is SYGVQD (reference sequence). The CDR3 has 13 residues. V lost 2 bases to trimming and J lost 0 bases, with 4 bases between them. The CDR3 protein is CASSEGTNYGYTF. The DNA for the CDR3 is TGCGCCAGCAGTGAGGGGACTAACTATGGCTACACCTTC.